These 19 T cell receptor beta chains were all obtained from the same sample, sequenced in a study of cytomegalovirus exposure and HLA in healthy donors. The PCR contained 60 Vbeta and 13 Jbeta primers. The repertoire was sequenced with immunoSEQ multiplex PCR; TCRdb's copy has only in-frame clones and lacks some. The sample holds some 190,000 clones, 77% seen once. The specimen was PBMCs. The receptors were gathered from a man between 18 and 29 years old in good health and CMV-seronegative.

CDR3 region: CASSFALREMAYEQYF. The CDR3 DNA follows: TGTGCCAGCAGCTTTGCCTTGCGGGAGATGGCTTACGAGCAGTACTTC. J is TRBJ2-7 and V is TRBV5-5, with 7 bases aligning to TRBD2. The V gene end was trimmed by 2 bases and the J gene end by 4 bases; junction bases not matched to a gene: 12. This CDR3 has 16 residues. Germline assignment: CDR1 SGHKS and CDR2 YYEKEE (reference sequence).

The V gene is TRBV6-5, the J gene TRBJ1-1; D is unresolved. CDR3 size: 12 residues. Germline values: CDR1 MNHEY, CDR2 SVGAGI. V was cut by 5 bases and J by 7 bases, with 11 bases left in between. The CDR3 loop reads CASSRSHSEAFF. The CDR3 region has the DNA TGTGCCAGCAGTCGTTCCCACAGTGAAGCTTTCTTT.

In this sample, this clone turned up a few times. The J gene is TRBJ2-1, the V gene TRBV19, with 9 bases matching TRBD2. CDR3 size: 15 residues. V shed 8 bases, J shed 5 bases, and the junction held 10 bases outside the gene matches. Germline assignment: CDR1 LNHDA and CDR2 SQIVND (reference sequence). CDR3 nucleotides: TGTGCCAGTCGGGCGGGAGGGGCCAACGACAATGAGCAGTTCTTC. Encoded protein: CASRAGGANDNEQFF.

This sequence joins TRBV28 and TRBJ1-5, with 8 bases fitting TRBD1. The CDR3 is 16 amino acids. The trim removed 3 bases at V and 6 bases at J, leaving 10 bases unmatched. Germline V lookup: CDR1 MDHEN, CDR2 SYDVKM. CDR3 coding DNA: TGTGCCAGCAGTTTCACAGGGGGTGGGGTCGGTCAGCCCCAGCATTTT. This codes for CASSFTGGGVGQPQHF.

The CDR3 loop reads CASSPRGGNFSGANVLTF. Written as DNA, the CDR3 is TGTGCCAGCAGCCCGAGGGGGGGGAACTTCTCTGGGGCCAACGTCCTGACTTTC. The rearrangement links TRBV5-4 to TRBJ2-6, with TRBD2 as a possible D gene (7 bases). In germline, CDR1 is SGHNT, CDR2 YYREEE (reference sequence). V dropped 4 bases and J dropped 0 bases, with 17 bases sitting between them. The CDR3 contains 18 residues.

The rearrangement joins TRBV7-9 to TRBJ2-3; D is perhaps TRBD2 (5 bases). The germline CDR1 and CDR2 sequences are SEHNR and FQNEAQ (reference sequence). V was trimmed by 2 bases and J by 1 base, leaving 13 bases between them. The CDR3 has 16 amino acids. The CDR3 DNA sequence: TGTGCCAGCAGCTTATGGTCTAGCCGACGCACAGATACGCAGTATTTT. Its translation is CASSLWSSRRTDTQYF.

The chain uses TRBV7-2 and TRBJ1-6; D is unclear. The CDR3 length is 16 residues. The germline gives CDR1 SGHTA, CDR2 FQGNSA. V dropped 5 bases and J dropped 0 bases, with 11 bases sitting between them. The CDR3 sequence: CASSPRRVSYNSPLHF. CDR3 DNA sequence: TGTGCCAGCAGCCCCCGACGGGTCTCCTATAATTCACCCCTCCACTTT.

The chain couples TRBV29-1 to TRBJ2-7, with 8 bases that match TRBD1. The CDR3 is 14 residues long. Germline trimming cut 6 bases from V and 2 bases from J; bases unmatched to any gene: 9. Germline V gene data show CDR1 as SQVTM and CDR2 as ANQGSEA. For the CDR3, the DNA is TGCAGCGTCTGCGACAGGGGAAGGGCCTACGAGCAGTACTTC. The encoded protein is CSVCDRGRAYEQYF.

This clone has just a few counts. In nucleotides, the CDR3 is TGTGCCAGTAGTTCTAAGTACGAGCAGTACTTC. This gives the protein CASSSKYEQYF. This chain joins TRBV19 and TRBJ2-5, with D unclear. With the DNA end fitting TRBJ2-7 better, the J assignment may be wrong. The germline gives CDR1 LNHDA, CDR2 SQIVND (reference sequence). The CDR3 extends over 11 amino acids.

CDR3 amino acids: CASSLGSGGSSYEQYF. CDR3 nucleotide sequence: TGTGCCAGCAGCTTAGGGTCAGGCGGGAGCTCCTACGAGCAGTACTTC. This chain uses TRBV7-3 with TRBJ2-7; 7 positions match TRBD2. In germline, CDR1 is SGHTA, CDR2 FQGTGA. V dropped 2 bases and J dropped 0; count of bases not matched to a gene: 7. The CDR3 loop spans 16 amino acids.

The rearrangement links TRBV13 to TRBJ2-5; D ambiguous. The DNA end favors TRBJ2-7, so the J call may be wrong. The CDR3 extends over 11 amino acids. Germline CDR1 reads PRHDT; CDR2 reads FYEKMQ (reference sequence). The CDR3 spells CASSHYYEQYF. DNA of the CDR3: TGTGCCAGCAGCCACTACTACGAGCAGTACTTC.

The CDR3: CASTGQGTNTGELFF. The CDR3 DNA sequence: TGTGCCAGCACCGGACAGGGCACGAACACCGGGGAGCTGTTTTTT. The chain links TRBV2 to TRBJ2-2, with 8 bases aligning to TRBD1. V was clipped by 7 bases and J by 0 bases; unmatched bases: 4. Germline loops: CDR1 SNHLY, CDR2 FYNNEI. The CDR3 consists of 15 residues.

In DNA form, the CDR3 reads TGCGCCAGCAGCCAAGACGACAGGGGAGAAGATGAAGCTTTCTTT. Amino acids: CASSQDDRGEDEAFF. J is TRBJ1-1 and V is TRBV4-3, with 8 positions matching TRBD1. CDR1 is LGHNA and CDR2 is YSLEER in the germline V gene. The CDR3 spans 15 residues. V trimming: 0 bases; J trimming: 7 bases; junction bases outside the gene matches: 7.

This clone has a single count. The V gene is TRBV30, the J gene TRBJ1-1, with 8 bases that match TRBD1. Looked up from germline, CDR1 is GTSNPN and CDR2 is SVGIG (reference sequence). V shed 7 bases and J 6 bases; nucleotides not matched to a gene: 4. This CDR3 has 11 amino acids. CDR3: CASDRGSEAFF. The CDR3 DNA reads TGTGCCTCAGACAGGGGATCTGAAGCTTTCTTT.

The chain uses TRBV15 and TRBJ1-3, with D unclear. The V end was cut by 5 bases, the J end by 1 base, with 6 bases between. The germline V gene encodes CDR1 LNHNV and CDR2 YYDKDF (reference sequence). CDR3 length: 13 amino acids. CDR3 sequence: CATSSMSGNTIYF. CDR3 nucleotides: TGTGCCACCAGCTCCATGTCTGGAAACACCATATATTTT.

CDR3 DNA sequence: TGTGCCAACACCCCCGGGACAGGGGAGGGTGGCTACACCTTC. The encoded protein is CANTPGTGEGGYTF. The V and J genes are TRBV6-4 and TRBJ1-2; TRBD1 aligns across 10 bases. The CDR3 is made up of 14 amino acids. Germline V gene lookup returns CDR1 MRHNA and CDR2 SNTAGT. The V segment lost 10 bases and the J segment 7 bases; nucleotides outside the gene matches: 12.

The chain joins TRBV6-6 to TRBJ2-7, with 11 nucleotides matching TRBD2. J was trimmed by 4 bases and V by 2 bases; bases with no gene match: 4. Germline assignment: CDR1 MNHNY and CDR2 SVGAGI (reference sequence). The CDR3 sequence is 15 residues long. Written as DNA, the CDR3 is TGTGCCAGCAGTTACGTAGCGGGGGGGCGATACGAGCAGTACTTC. Amino acids: CASSYVAGGRYEQYF.

The genes are TRBV2 and TRBJ2-7, with 7 bases that match TRBD1. Germline V gene data show CDR1 as SNHLY and CDR2 as FYNNEI. J gave up 1 base and V 11 bases, and 11 bases lay outside the gene matches. CDR3 length: 14 amino acids. The CDR3 sequence is CAGRDSDVSYEQYF. CDR3 coding DNA: TGTGCCGGTCGGGACAGCGACGTTTCCTACGAGCAGTACTTC. The entire variable domain, with the rest obtained from reference TRBV2 and TRBJ2-7, is as follows: EPEVTQTPSHQVTQMGQEVILRCVPISNHLYFYWYRQILGQKVEFLVSFYNNEISEKSEIFDDQFSVERPDGSNFTLKIRSTKLEDSAMYFCAGRDSDVSYEQYFGPGTRLTVT.

This clone was counted a few times. The chain recombines TRBV4-3 with TRBJ2-7, with 13 bases lining up with TRBD2. V lost 1 base, J lost 7 bases, and 10 bases stayed unmatched. The CDR3 covers 17 residues. Germline values: CDR1 LGHNA, CDR2 YSLEER. CDR3: CASSQAGLAGEFGEQYF. CDR3 sequence (DNA): TGCGCCAGCAGCCAAGCAGGACTAGCGGGAGAGTTTGGGGAGCAGTACTTC.